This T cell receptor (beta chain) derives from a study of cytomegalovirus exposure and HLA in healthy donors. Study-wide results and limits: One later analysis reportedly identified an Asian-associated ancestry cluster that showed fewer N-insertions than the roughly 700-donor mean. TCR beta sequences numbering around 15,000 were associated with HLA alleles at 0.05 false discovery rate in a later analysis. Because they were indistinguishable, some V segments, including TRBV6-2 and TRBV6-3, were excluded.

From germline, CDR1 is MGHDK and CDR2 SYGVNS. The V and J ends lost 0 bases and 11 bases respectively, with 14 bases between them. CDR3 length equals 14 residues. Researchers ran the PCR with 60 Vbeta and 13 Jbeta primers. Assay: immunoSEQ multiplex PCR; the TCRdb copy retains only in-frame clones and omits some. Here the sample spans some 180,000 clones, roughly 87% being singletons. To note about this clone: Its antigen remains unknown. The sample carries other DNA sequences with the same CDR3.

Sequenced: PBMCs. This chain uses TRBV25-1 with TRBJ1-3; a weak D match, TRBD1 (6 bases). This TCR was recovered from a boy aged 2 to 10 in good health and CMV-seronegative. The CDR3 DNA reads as TGTGCCAGCAGTGAATATGGAAGGACAGACCCCATATATTTT. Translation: CASSEYGRTDPIYF.